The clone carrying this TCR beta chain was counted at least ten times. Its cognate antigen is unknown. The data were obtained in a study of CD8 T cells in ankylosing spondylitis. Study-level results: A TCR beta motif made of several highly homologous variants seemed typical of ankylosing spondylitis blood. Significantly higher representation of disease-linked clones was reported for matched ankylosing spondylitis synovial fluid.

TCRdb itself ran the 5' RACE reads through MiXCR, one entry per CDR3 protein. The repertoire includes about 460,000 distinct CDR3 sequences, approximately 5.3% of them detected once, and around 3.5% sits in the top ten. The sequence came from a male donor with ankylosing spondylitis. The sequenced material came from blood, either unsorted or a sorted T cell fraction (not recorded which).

The CDR3 coding sequence is TGTGCCAGCAGTTTATGGGACAGGGCGGGGGAGCAGTTCTTC. It yields the protein CASSLWDRAGEQFF. V gene TRBV12-3 or TRBV12-4 combines with J gene TRBJ2-1, with TRBD1 matching 9 bases. V lost 2 bases, J lost 10 bases, and 6 bases stayed unmatched. CDR3 size: 14 residues.